Listed below are T cell receptor beta chains from one sample, sequenced in a study of PD-1 blockade in classical Hodgkin lymphoma. Some clones are missing from TCRdb's copy, which holds only in-frame ones; the method was immunoSEQ multiplex PCR. This repertoire shows roughly 2,700 clones, about four fifths found once; its top ten account for less than 25%. The sequencing here drew on CD8+ T cells from blood, taken before the fourth cycle of nivolumab. These TCRs come from a human donor with classical Hodgkin lymphoma. Both conserved end residues are part of each CDR3. The order of the fields is J gene, clone size, D gene, V gene, CDR3 protein, CDR3 DNA. A D gene is named only where the DNA matches it firmly. Not every row has a clone size; where given, it reads once, few, many or a size class.

>TRBJ1-1|once|.|TRBV6-5
CASSYSGFGTEAFF
TGTGCCAGCAGTTACTCAGGGTTCGGCACTGAAGCTTTCTTT
>TRBJ1-6|.|.|TRBV7-2
CASSLWGSPLHF
TGTGCCAGCAGCCTATGGGGTTCACCCCTCCACTTT
>TRBJ1-5|.|TRBD1|TRBV2
CASRQDRGSNQPQHF
TGTGCCAGCAGGCAGGACAGGGGAAGCAATCAGCCCCAGCATTTT
>TRBJ1-1|.|.|TRBV10-3
CAIRGVESSMNTEAFF
TGTGCCATCCGAGGGGTTGAGAGCAGCATGAACACTGAAGCTTTCTTT
>TRBJ2-5|.|.|TRBV7-9
CASIPSGQETQYF
TGTGCCAGCATCCCGTCGGGGCAAGAGACCCAGTACTTC
>TRBJ2-2|.|TRBD1|TRBV4-3
CASSQDRRTGGSGELFF
TGCGCCAGCAGCCAAGATCGGAGGACAGGGGGTAGCGGGGAGCTGTTTTTT
>TRBJ1-1|.|.|TRBV5-6
CASLPQRAPREAFF
TGTGCCAGTCTGCCACAGAGGGCCCCCCGTGAAGCTTTCTTT
>TRBJ1-1|.|.|TRBV6-5
CASSPFLNTEAFF
TGTGCCAGCAGTCCCTTCTTGAACACTGAAGCTTTCTTT
>TRBJ1-3|.|TRBD1|TRBV4-3
CASSHDPGTVGSGNTIYF
TGCGCCAGCAGCCACGACCCCGGGACAGTCGGGTCTGGAAACACCATATATTTT
>TRBJ1-5|.|.|TRBV6-5
CASSPAVYQPQHF
TGTGCCAGCAGTCCGGCGGTGTATCAGCCCCAGCATTTT
>TRBJ2-2|.|.|TRBV6-1
CASEGFWNTGELFF
TGTGCCAGCGAGGGTTTCTGGAACACCGGGGAGCTGTTTTTT
>TRBJ2-1|.|TRBD2|TRBV7-8
CASSLTYGGSLYNEQFF
TGTGCCAGCAGCTTAACCTACGGGGGGAGCTTGTACAATGAGCAGTTCTTC
>TRBJ1-1|.|.|TRBV5-1
CASSQGNTEAFF
TGCGCCAGCAGCCAGGGGAACACTGAAGCTTTCTTT
>TRBJ2-3|.|.|TRBV7-9
CASSLMGTDTQYF
TGTGCCAGCAGCTTAATGGGCACAGATACGCAGTATTTT
>TRBJ2-5|.|TRBD1|TRBV5-1
CASSPAGGLRETQYF
TGCGCCAGCAGCCCTGCAGGGGGTCTAAGAGAGACCCAGTACTTC
>TRBJ1-1|.|.|TRBV4-3
CASSRQEANTEAFF
TGCGCCAGCAGCCGACAGGAGGCGAACACTGAAGCTTTCTTT
>TRBJ1-5|.|.|TRBV5-8
CASSLEGFSNQPQHF
TGTGCCAGCAGCCTGGAGGGGTTTAGCAATCAGCCCCAGCATTTT
>TRBJ2-5|once|TRBD2|TRBV9
CASSVGSGGGETQYF
TGTGCCAGCAGCGTAGGTAGCGGGGGAGGAGAGACCCAGTACTTC
>TRBJ2-1|.|.|TRBV2
CASSEDLSYNEQFF
TGTGCCAGCAGTGAGGATCTCTCCTACAATGAGCAGTTCTTC
>TRBJ2-1|.|TRBD1|TRBV7-6
CASSLALRTGGRSYNEQFF
TGTGCCAGCAGCTTAGCCCTAAGGACAGGGGGGAGATCCTACAATGAGCAGTTCTTC
>TRBJ2-7|few|.|TRBV4-1
CASSGEVAVYYEQYF
TGCGCCAGCAGCGGGGAAGTAGCGGTGTACTACGAGCAGTACTTC
>TRBJ2-7|.|TRBD2|TRBV19
CASSPGSGGFYEQYF
TGTGCCAGTAGTCCGGGGTCGGGAGGCTTCTACGAGCAGTACTTC
>TRBJ2-3|.|.|TRBV9
CASSVGVSGTDTQYF
TGTGCCAGCAGCGTAGGGGTCAGCGGCACAGATACGCAGTATTTT
>TRBJ2-7|.|.|TRBV10-1
CASSDKYAGTVPSYEQYF
TGCGCCAGCAGCGATAAATACGCCGGGACTGTTCCCTCCTACGAGCAGTACTTC
>TRBJ1-4|.|.|TRBV12-5
CASGLVQGFNNEKLFF
TGTGCTAGTGGTTTGGTCCAGGGATTTAATAATGAAAAACTGTTTTTT
>TRBJ2-1|.|.|TRBV7-9
CASSLGGGGNEQFF
TGTGCCAGCAGCTTAGGTGGAGGGGGAAATGAGCAGTTCTTC
>TRBJ1-1|few|TRBD1|TRBV28
CASSFSYRGLRGTEAFF
TGTGCCAGCAGTTTCAGCTACAGGGGGCTGAGGGGCACTGAAGCTTTCTTT
>TRBJ1-1|.|.|TRBV10-2
CASSESGGRANTEAFF
TGCGCCAGCAGTGAGTCGGGGGGACGGGCGAACACTGAAGCTTTCTTT
>TRBJ2-7|.|.|TRBV11-2
CASSLESGPNYEQYF
TGTGCCAGCAGCTTAGAGTCGGGACCTAACTACGAGCAGTACTTC
>TRBJ1-4|.|.|TRBV6-5
CASSFATNEKLFF
TGTGCCAGCAGCTTTGCAACTAATGAAAAACTGTTTTTT
>TRBJ1-2|few|.|TRBV11-3
CASSFQGRGYTF
TGTGCCAGCAGCTTCCAGGGAAGGGGCTACACCTTC
>TRBJ2-3|.|.|TRBV4-2
CASSQGVKGTDTQYF
TGTGCCAGCAGCCAAGGTGTGAAGGGCACAGATACGCAGTATTTT
>TRBJ2-7|once|TRBD1|TRBV4-2
CASSQTTGGSTYEQYF
TGTGCCAGCAGCCAAACTACAGGGGGCAGCACCTACGAGCAGTACTTC
>TRBJ1-1|few|.|TRBV28
CATSNHREGTEAFF
TGTGCTACCAGCAATCACAGGGAGGGCACTGAAGCTTTCTTT
>TRBJ2-5|.|.|TRBV7-8
CASSRPVQPKGETQYF
TGTGCCAGCAGCCGTCCGGTACAGCCGAAAGGGGAGACCCAGTACTTC
>TRBJ2-2|.|.|TRBV5-5
CASNTERRTNTGELFF
TGTGCCAGCAACACAGAGAGGCGAACGAACACCGGGGAGCTGTTTTTT
>TRBJ2-2|.|.|TRBV5-1
CASSNNGRGGELFF
TGCGCCAGCAGCAATAACGGTCGAGGCGGGGAGCTGTTTTTT
>TRBJ2-4|few|.|TRBV7-8
CASSHQTGQSDIQYF
TGTGCCAGCAGCCATCAAACAGGGCAAAGTGACATTCAGTACTTC